What follows describes a single T cell receptor beta chain. This entry comes from a study of long-term antiretroviral therapy in people with HIV. The run of the v3.0 immunoSEQ assay was at survey level. The data were produced by immunoSEQ multiplex PCR, yet TCRdb's version contains in-frame clones alone and is incomplete. Of under 40,000 clones in the sample, 75% to 85% were seen once. The CDR3 is 18 amino acids. The V end lost 6 bases, the J end lost 8 bases, and 29 bases lay between the germline ends. Germline V lookup: CDR1 SEHNR, CDR2 FQNEAQ (reference sequence). The source was unsorted PBMCs, collected 0.3 years after starting antiretroviral therapy. V usage is TRBV7-9 and J usage is TRBJ2-1, with a weak D call TRBD1 (6 bases). The TCR sequence derives from a man between 18 and 29 years old with HIV. Here the CDR3 DNA reads TGTGCCAGCAGTCATGGAGCCCCGGGACAATTCTTTGGGGATGAGCAGTTCTTC. Translated: CASSHGAPGQFFGDEQFF.